These 4 T cell receptor beta chains were sequenced from one sample in a study of T cells in Graves' hyperthyroidism and ophthalmopathy (dated by TCRdb to between 2018 and 2020). The library was produced with multiplex PCR. Sequenced on an Illumina HiSeq 2000. Amplification of TCR beta CDR3 regions was carried out from RNA transcripts. For the first round of RT-PCR on the TCR CDR3, the HTBI primer set was used together with the Qiagen OneStep RT-PCR kit. TCRdb ran its own pipeline on the public reads, namely fastp trimming at Q25 and MiXCR clone calling, and kept in-frame beta chains. Entries are consolidated by CDR3 protein sequence, retaining the most common genes and DNA. The sample includes about 380,000 distinct CDR3 sequences, with roughly 20% observed a single time. The ten biggest clones cover around two fifths of the sample. The sample consisted of blood. These receptors were obtained from a man younger than 35 with Graves' ophthalmopathy.

This clonotype appeared a few times. This rearrangement joins TRBV19 to TRBJ2-1; no definite D call. The V gene's germline CDR1 is LNHDA and CDR2 SQIVND (reference sequence). The CDR3 is made up of 13 amino acids. The germline V and J ends were trimmed by 1 base and 3 bases, with 4 bases remaining between them. CDR3 sequence reads: CASSIGDYNEQFF. CDR3 nucleotides: TGTGCCAGTAGTATAGGCGACTACAATGAGCAGTTCTTC.

This clonotype appeared many times. The rearrangement links TRBV2 to TRBJ2-5; D unclear. Between the trimmed V and J ends, which lost 6 bases and 5 bases, there was a span of 10 bases. Germline CDR1 reads SNHLY; CDR2 reads FYNNEI. This CDR3 comprises 12 residues. The DNA for the CDR3 is TGTGCCAGCAGGTCGGTGGGGGAGACCCAGTACTTC. It codes for CASRSVGETQYF.

This clonotype was seen at least ten times. This rearrangement joins TRBV11-3 to TRBJ2-2; D gene unclear. The V end was cut by 5 bases, the J end by 3 bases, with 7 bases between. The germline V gene encodes CDR1 SGHNT and CDR2 YENEEA. The CDR3 is made up of 13 amino acids. This chain's CDR3 is CASSKQDTGELFF. DNA for the CDR3: TGTGCCAGCAGCAAACAAGACACCGGGGAGCTGTTTTTT.

V is TRBV24-1 and J is TRBJ2-1; possibly TRBD2 for D (6 bases). CDR3 length: 13 residues. The V end was cut by 9 bases, the J end by 5 bases, with 13 bases between. Germline V lookup: CDR1 KGHDR, CDR2 SFDVKD. The CDR3 sequence: CATQRVGNNEQFF. The CDR3 DNA follows: TGTGCCACCCAGCGGGTGGGTAACAATGAGCAGTTCTTC.